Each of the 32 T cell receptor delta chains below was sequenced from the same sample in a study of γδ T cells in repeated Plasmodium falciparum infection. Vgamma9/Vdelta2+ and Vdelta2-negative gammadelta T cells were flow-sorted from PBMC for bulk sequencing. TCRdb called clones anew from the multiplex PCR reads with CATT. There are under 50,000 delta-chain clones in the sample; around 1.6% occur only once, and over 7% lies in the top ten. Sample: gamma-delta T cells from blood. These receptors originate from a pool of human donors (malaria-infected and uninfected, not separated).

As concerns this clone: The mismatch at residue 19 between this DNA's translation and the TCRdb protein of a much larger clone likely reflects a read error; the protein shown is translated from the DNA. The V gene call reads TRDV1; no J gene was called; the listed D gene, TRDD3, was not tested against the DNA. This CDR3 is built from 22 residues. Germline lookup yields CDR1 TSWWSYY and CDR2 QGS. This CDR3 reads CALGDSTHFRGDWGPYTDNLIF. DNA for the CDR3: TGTGCTCTTGGCGACTCTACCCACTTCCGGGGGGACTGGGGACCCTACACCGATAACCTCATCTTT.

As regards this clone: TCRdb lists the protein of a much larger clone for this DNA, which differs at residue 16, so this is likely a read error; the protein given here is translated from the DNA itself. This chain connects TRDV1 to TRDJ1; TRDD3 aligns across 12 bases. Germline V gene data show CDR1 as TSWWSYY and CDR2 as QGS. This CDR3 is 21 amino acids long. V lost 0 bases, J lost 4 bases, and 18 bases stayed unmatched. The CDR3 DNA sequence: TGTGCTCTTGGGGAACTATTGGGGGCTAATAGTACTGGGGGATACATCGATAAACTCATCTTT. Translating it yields CALGELLGANSTGGYIDKLIF.

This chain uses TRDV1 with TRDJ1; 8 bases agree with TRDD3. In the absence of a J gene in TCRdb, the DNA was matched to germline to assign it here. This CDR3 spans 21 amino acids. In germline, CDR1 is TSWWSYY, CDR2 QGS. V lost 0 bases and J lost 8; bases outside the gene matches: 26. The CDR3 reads CALGELAWVLTGGTPVAKLIF. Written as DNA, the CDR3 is TGTGCTCTTGGGGAACTCGCCTGGGTCCTGACTGGGGGGACCCCCGTGGCCAAACTCATCTTT.

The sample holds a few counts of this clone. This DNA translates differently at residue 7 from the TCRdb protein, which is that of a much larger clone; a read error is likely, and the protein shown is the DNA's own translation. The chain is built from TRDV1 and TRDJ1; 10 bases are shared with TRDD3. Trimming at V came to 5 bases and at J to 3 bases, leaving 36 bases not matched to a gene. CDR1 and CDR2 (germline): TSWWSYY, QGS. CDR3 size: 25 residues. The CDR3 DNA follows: TGTGCTCTTGGGCCTTACTCCTCTATTCCTACTCCGGAGCAAAGGGGGATACGGGGGCCCGATAAACTCATCTTT. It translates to CALGPYSSIPTPEQRGIRGPDKLIF.

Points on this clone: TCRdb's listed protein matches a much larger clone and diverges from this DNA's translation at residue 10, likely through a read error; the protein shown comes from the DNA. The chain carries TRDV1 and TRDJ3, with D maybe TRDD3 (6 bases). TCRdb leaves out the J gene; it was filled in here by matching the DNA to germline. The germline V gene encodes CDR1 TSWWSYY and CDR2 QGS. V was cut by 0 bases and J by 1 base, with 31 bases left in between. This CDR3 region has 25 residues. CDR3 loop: CALGELGLLRALGLRGSWDTRQMFF. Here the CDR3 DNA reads TGTGCTCTTGGGGAACTCGGCCTTCTTCGAGCCCTGGGGCTCAGAGGTTCCTGGGACACCCGACAGATGTTTTTC.

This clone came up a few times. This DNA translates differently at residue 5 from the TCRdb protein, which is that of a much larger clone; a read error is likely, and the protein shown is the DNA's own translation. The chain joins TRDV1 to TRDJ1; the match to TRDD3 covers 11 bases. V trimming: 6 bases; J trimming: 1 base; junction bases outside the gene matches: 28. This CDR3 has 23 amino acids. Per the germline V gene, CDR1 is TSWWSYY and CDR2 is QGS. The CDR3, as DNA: TGTGCTCTTGGCACGACGCGGATTTCCCCCGTACTGGGGGATAGATTTGGCACCGATAAACTCATCTTT. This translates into CALGTTRISPVLGDRFGTDKLIF.

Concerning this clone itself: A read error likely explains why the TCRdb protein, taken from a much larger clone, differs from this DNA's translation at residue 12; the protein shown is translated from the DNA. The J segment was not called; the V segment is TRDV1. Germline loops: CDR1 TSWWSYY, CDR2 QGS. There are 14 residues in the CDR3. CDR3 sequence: CALGALPGGHKPIF. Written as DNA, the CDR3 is TGTGCTCTTGGGGCCTTACCCGGAGGGCATAAACCCATCTTT.

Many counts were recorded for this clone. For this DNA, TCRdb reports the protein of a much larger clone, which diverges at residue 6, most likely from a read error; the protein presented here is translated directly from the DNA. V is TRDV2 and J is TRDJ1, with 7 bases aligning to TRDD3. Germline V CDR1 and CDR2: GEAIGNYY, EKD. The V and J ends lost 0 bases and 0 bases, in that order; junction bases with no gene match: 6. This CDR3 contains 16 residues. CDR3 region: CACDTAGGRYTDKLIF. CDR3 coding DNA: TGTGCCTGTGACACCGCTGGGGGCCGCTACACCGATAAACTCATCTTT.

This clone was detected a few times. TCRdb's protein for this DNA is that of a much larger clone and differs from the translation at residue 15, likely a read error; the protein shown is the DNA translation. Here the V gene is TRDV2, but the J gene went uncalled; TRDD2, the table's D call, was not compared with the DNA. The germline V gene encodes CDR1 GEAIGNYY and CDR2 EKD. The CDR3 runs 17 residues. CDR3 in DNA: TGTGCCTGTGACACCGTCCTACCATTGTATAACACCGATAAACACATCTTT. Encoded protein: CACDTVLPLYNTDKHIF.

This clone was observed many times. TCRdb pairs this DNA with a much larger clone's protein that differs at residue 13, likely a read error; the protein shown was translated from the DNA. The CDR3 sequence: CALGELALLGDTGLIF. For the CDR3, the DNA is TGTGCTCTTGGGGAATTGGCCTTGCTGGGGGATACAGGACTCATCTTT. V gene TRDV1 combines with J gene TRDJ1, with TRDD3 identical over 11 bases. The J gene, left out of TCRdb, was set here by checking the DNA against germline. V lost 2 bases and J lost 10; bases outside the gene matches: 12. There are 16 residues in the CDR3. From germline, CDR1 is TSWWSYY and CDR2 QGS.

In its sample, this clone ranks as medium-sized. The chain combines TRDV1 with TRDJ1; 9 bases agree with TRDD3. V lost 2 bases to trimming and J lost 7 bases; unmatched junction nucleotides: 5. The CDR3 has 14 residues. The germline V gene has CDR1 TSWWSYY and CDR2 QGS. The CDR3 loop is CALGENWGTIKLIF. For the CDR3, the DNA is TGTGCTCTTGGGGAAAACTGGGGGACGATTAAACTCATCTTT.

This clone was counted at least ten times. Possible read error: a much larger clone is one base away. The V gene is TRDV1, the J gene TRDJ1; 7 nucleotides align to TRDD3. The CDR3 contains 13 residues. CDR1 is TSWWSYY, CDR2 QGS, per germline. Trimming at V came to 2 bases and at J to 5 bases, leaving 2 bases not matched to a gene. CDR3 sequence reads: CALGEELGDKLIF. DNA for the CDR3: TGTGCTCTTGGGGAAGAACTGGGGGATAAACTCATCTTT.

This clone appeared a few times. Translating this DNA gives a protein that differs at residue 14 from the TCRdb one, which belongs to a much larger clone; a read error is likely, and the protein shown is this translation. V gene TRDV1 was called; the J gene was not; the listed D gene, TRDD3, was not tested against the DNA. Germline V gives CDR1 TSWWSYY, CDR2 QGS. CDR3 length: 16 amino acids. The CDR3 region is CALGEPGIRNTDKPIF. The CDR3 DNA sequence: TGTGCTCTTGGGGAACCGGGGATACGGAACACCGATAAACCCATCTTT.

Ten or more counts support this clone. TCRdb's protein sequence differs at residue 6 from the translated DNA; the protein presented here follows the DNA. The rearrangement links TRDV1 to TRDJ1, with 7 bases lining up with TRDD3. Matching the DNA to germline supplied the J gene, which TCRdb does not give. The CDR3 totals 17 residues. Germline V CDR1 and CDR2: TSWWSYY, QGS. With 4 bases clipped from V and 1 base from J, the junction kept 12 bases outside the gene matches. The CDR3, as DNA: TGTGCTCTTGGGGCTTCTCGCGGAGGATACGGCACCGATAAACTCATCTTT. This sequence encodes CALGASRGGYGTDKLIF.

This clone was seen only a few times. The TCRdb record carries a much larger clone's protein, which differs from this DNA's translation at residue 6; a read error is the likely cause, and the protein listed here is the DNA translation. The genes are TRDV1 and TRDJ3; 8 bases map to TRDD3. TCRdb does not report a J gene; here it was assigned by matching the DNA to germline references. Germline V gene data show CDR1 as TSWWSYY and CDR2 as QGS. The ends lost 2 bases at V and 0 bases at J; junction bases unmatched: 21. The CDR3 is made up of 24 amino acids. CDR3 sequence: CALGEAGQVRGYQRYSWDTRQMFF. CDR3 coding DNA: TGTGCTCTTGGGGAAGCCGGTCAGGTCAGGGGATACCAGCGGTACTCCTGGGACACCCGACAGATGTTTTTC.

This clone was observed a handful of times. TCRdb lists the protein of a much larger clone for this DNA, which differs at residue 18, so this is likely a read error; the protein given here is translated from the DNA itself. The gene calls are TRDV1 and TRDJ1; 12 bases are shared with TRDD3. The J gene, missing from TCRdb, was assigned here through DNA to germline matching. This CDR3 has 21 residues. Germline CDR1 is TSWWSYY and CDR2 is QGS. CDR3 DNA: TGTGCTCTTGGGGAACTACAGGGTACTGGGGGATACCCTCCGTACACCGATAGACTCATCTTT. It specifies CALGELQGTGGYPPYTDRLIF.

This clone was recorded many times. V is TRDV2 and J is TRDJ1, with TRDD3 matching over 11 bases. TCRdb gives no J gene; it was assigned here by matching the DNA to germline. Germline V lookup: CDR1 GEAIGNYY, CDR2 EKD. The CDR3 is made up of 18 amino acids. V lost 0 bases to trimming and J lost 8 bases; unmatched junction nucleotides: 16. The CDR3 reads CACDTVTSTGGYRPKLIF. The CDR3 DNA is TGTGCCTGTGACACCGTTACATCTACTGGGGGATATCGGCCGAAACTCATCTTT.

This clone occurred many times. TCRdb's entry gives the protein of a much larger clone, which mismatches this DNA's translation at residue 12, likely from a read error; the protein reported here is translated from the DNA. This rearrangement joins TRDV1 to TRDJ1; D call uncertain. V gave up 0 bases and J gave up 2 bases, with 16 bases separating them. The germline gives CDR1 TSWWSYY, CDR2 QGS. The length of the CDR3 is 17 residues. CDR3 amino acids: CALGELSRGGATDKLIF. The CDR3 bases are TGTGCTCTTGGGGAACTAAGCAGAGGAGGTGCGACCGATAAACTCATCTTT.

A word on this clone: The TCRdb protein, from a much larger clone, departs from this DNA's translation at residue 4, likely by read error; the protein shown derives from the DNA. CDR3 in DNA: TGTGCTCTTGCGGACATCCTACACGCAGGCACAGCACAACTCTTCTTT. Protein product: CALADILHAGTAQLFF. The chain has TRDV1 and TRDJ2; D is perhaps TRDD2 (6 bases). Trimming left V 7 bases short and J 5 bases short, with 20 bases between. The germline V gene has CDR1 TSWWSYY and CDR2 QGS. The CDR3 contains 16 residues.

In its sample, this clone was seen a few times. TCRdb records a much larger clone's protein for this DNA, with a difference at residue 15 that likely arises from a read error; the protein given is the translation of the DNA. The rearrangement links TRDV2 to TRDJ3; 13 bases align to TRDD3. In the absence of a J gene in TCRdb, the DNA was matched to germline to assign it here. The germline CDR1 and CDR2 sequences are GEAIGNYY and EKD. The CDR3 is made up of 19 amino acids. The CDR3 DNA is TGTGCCTGTGACACCCTACTGGGGGATACGCTGGGGGACACCCAACAGATGTTTTTC. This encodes CACDTLLGDTLGDTQQMFF.

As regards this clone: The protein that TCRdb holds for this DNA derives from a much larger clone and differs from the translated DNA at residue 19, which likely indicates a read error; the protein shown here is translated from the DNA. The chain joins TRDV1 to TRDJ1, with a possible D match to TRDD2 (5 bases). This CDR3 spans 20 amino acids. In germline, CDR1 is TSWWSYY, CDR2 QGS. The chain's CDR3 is CALGELSLRAGDDDTDKLTF. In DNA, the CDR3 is TGTGCTCTTGGGGAACTTTCCTTACGTGCCGGAGACGACGACACCGATAAACTCACCTTT.

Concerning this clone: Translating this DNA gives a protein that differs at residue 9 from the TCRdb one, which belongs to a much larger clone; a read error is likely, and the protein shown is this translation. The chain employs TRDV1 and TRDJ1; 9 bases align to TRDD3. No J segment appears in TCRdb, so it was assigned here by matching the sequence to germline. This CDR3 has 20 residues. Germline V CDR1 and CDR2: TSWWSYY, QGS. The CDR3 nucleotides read TGTGCTCTTGGGGAAGACTTGAAGAGCTGGGGGATCTATCCCACCGGTAAACTCATCTTT. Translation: CALGEDLKSWGIYPTGKLIF.

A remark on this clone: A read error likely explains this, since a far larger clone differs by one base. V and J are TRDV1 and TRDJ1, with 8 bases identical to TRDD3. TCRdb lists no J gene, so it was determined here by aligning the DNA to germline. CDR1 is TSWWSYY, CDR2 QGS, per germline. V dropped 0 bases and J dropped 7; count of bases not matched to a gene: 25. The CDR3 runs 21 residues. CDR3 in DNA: TGTGCTCTTGGGGAACTAAGAACACTACTATCTACCTCTGGGGGAAGGGGTAAACTCATCTTT. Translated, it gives CALGELRTLLSTSGGRGKLIF.

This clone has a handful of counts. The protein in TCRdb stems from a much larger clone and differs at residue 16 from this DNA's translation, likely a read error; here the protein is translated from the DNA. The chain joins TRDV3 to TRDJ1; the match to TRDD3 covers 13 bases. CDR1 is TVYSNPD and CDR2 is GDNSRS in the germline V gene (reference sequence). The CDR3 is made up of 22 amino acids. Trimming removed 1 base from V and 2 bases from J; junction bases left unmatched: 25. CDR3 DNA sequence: TGTGCCTTTAAGTTAATTGGGCCTACATACAAACTGGGGGATACGTCGACCGATAAACTCATCTTT. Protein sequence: CAFKLIGPTYKLGDTSTDKLIF.

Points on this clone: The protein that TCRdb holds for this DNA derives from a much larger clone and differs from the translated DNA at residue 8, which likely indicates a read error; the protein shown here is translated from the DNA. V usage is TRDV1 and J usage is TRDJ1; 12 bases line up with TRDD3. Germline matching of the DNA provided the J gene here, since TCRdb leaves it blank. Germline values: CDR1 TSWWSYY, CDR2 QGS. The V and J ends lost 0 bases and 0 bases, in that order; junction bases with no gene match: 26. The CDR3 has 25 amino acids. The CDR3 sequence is CALGELFYTLRFPGGYAGYTDKLIF. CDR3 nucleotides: TGTGCTCTTGGGGAACTGTTTTACACTCTACGATTTCCTGGGGGATACGCGGGGTACACCGATAAACTCATCTTT.

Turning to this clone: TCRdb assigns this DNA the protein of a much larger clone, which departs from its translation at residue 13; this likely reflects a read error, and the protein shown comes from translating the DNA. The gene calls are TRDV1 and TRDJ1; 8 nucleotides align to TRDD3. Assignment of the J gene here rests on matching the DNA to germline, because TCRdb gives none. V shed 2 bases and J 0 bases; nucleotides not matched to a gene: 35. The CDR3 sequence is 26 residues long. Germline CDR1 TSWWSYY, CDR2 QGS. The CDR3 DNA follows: TGTGCTCTTGGGGAAGCTAAAGGTCTCCTGGGTACACGGACGATACTGGGGGCTGTTAACACCGATAAACTCATCTTT. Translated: CALGEAKGLLGTRTILGAVNTDKLIF.

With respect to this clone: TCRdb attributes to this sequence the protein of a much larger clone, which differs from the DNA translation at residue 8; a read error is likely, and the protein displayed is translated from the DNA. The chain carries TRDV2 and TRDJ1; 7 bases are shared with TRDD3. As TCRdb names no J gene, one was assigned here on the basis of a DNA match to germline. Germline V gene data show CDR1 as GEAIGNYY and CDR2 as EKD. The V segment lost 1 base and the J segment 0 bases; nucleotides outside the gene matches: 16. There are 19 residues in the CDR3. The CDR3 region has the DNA TGTGCCTGTGACACTGCCTACGCCTGGGGGCCCTGGTACACCGATAAACTCATCTTT. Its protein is CACDTAYAWGPWYTDKLIF.

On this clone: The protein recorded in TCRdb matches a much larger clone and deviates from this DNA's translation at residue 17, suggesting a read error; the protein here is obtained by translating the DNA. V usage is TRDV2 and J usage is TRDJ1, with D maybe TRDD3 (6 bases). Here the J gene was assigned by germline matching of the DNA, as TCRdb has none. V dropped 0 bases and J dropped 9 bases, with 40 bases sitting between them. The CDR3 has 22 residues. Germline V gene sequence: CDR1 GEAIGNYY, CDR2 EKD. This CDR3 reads CACDTVVDRGSGKALGTRELIF. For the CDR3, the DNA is TGTGCCTGTGACACCGTTGTGGATAGGGGCTCCGGGAAGGCACTGGGCACCCGGGAACTCATCTTT.

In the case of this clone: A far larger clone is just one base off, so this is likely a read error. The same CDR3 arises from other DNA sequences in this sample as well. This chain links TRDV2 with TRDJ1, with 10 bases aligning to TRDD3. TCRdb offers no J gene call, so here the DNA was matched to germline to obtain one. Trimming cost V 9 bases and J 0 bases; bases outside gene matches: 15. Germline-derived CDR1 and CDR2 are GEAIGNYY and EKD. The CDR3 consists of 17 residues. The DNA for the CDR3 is TGTGCCATAACCCCCTCGTACTGGGGGATCTACACCGATAAACTCATCTTT. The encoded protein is CAITPSYWGIYTDKLIF.

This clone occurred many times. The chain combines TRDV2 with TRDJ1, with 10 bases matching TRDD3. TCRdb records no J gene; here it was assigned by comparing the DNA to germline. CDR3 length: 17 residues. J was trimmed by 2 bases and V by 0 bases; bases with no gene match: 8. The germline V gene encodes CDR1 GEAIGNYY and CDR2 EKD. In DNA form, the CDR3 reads TGTGCCTGTGACACCGTGTCGGGGGATACGCAAACCGATAAACTCATCTTT. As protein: CACDTVSGDTQTDKLIF.

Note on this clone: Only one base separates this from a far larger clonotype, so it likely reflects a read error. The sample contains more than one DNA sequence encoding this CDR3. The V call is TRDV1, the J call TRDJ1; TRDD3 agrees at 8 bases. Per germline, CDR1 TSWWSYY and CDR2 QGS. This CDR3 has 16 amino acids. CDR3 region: CALGEARLGDTDKLIF. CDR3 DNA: TGTGCTCTTGGGGAAGCCCGGCTGGGGGACACCGACAAACTCATCTTT.

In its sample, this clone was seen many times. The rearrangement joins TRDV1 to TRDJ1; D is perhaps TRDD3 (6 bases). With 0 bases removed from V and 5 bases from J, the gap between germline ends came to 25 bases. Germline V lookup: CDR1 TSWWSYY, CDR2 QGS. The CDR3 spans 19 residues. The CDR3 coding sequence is TGTGCTCTTGGGGAACTCTATGCATCCTCCCAACTGGGAACAGATAAACTCATCTTT. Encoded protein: CALGELYASSQLGTDKLIF.